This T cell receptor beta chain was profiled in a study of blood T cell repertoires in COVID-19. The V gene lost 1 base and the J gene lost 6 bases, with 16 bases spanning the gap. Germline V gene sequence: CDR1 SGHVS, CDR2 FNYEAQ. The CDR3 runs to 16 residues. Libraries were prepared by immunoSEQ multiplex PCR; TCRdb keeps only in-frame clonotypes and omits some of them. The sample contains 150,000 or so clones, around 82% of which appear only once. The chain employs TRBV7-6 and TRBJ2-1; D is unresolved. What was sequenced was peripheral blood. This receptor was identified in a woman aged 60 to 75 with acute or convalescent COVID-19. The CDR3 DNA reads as TGTGCCAGCAGCTTAGAAGGCGGTAGGCGAGGCAATGAGCAGTTCTTC. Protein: CASSLEGGRRGNEQFF.